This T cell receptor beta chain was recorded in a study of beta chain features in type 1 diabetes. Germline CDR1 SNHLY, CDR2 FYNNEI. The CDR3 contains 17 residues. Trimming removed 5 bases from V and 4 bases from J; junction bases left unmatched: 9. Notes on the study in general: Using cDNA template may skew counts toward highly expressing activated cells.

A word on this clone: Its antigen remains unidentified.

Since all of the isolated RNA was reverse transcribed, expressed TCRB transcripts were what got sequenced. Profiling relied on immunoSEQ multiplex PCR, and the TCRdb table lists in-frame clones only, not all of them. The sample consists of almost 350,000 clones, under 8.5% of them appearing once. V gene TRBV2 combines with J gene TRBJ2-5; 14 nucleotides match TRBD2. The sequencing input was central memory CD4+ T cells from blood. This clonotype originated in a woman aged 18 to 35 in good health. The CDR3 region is CASSFATGTSGRETQYF. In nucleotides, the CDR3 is TGTGCCAGCAGTTTTGCGACCGGGACTAGCGGGAGAGAGACCCAGTACTTC.